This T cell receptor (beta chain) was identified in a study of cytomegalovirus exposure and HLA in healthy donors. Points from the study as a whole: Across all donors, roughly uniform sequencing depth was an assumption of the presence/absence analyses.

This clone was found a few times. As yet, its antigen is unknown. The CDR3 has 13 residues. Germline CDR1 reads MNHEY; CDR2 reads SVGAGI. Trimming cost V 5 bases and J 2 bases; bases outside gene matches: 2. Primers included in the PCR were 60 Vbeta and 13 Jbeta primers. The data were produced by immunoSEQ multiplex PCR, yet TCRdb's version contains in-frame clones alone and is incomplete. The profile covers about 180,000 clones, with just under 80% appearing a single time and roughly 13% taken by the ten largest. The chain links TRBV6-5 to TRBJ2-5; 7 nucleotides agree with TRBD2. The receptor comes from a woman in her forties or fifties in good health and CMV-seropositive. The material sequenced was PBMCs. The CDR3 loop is CASSLAAQETQYF. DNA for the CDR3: TGTGCCAGCAGTCTAGCGGCTCAAGAGACCCAGTACTTC.